Following are 23 T cell receptor beta chains from one sample sequenced in a study of Graves' ophthalmopathy and Graves' hyperthyroidism. Beta-chain TCR CDR3 regions were amplified from RNA transcripts. Second-round multiplex PCR followed a first-round RT-PCR using HTBI primers. TCRdb fed the multiplex PCR reads into MiXCR, producing one record per CDR3 protein. The sample has about 39,000 distinct CDR3 sequences, about half seen once; the top ten hold roughly 26%. What was sequenced was peripheral blood. These receptors originate from an adult woman with stable Graves' hyperthyroidism.

V gene TRBV11-2 combines with J gene TRBJ1-6, with 7 bases fitting TRBD1. The trim removed 5 bases at V and 10 bases at J, leaving 11 bases unmatched. This CDR3 has 15 amino acids. The germline V gene has CDR1 SGHAT and CDR2 FQNNGV. The CDR3 here is CASSIRQGSRSPLHF. The CDR3 bases are TGTGCCAGCAGCATACGACAGGGCTCAAGGTCACCCCTCCACTTT.

The chain combines TRBV6-9 with TRBJ1-3; the D is unclear. CDR1 and CDR2 (germline): MNHGY, SVAAGI. This CDR3 has 15 residues. V shed 6 bases and J shed 8 bases, with 20 bases lying between them. The CDR3 protein is CASSRLVSYGYTIYF. The DNA for the CDR3 is TGTGCCAGCAGCAGACTTGTCAGCTATGGCTACACCATATATTTT.

The chain combines TRBV6-5 with TRBJ1-5; 8 nucleotides line up with TRBD1. V lost 5 bases to trimming and J lost 6 bases; unmatched junction nucleotides: 9. The CDR3 sequence is 15 residues long. Germline CDR1 is MNHEY and CDR2 is SVGAGI. CDR3 region: CASSDPGQEGQPQHF. CDR3 sequence (DNA): TGTGCCAGCAGTGACCCGGGACAGGAAGGTCAGCCCCAGCATTTT.

This clonotype was found once. V is TRBV5-1 and J is TRBJ2-5, with a weak D call TRBD1 (6 bases). The CDR3 runs 16 residues. With 0 bases removed from V and 5 bases from J, the gap between germline ends came to 17 bases. Germline V gene lookup returns CDR1 SGHRS and CDR2 YFSETQ. Written as DNA, the CDR3 is TGCGCCAGCAGCTTGGGGCAGGGGATCGCCGGGGAGACCCAGTACTTC. Amino acid sequence: CASSLGQGIAGETQYF.

This clonotype has a count of ten or more. The rearrangement joins TRBV12-3 or TRBV12-4 to TRBJ1-5, with 7 nucleotides matching TRBD1. J gave up 0 bases and V 3 bases, and 11 bases lay outside the gene matches. CDR3 size: 18 residues. The CDR3 reads CASSFRAHRGYSNQPQHF. CDR3 DNA sequence: TGTGCCAGCAGTTTCCGGGCCCACAGGGGCTATAGCAATCAGCCCCAGCATTTT.

A word on this clonotype: Given the absence of the conserved phenylalanine or tryptophan at the CDR3 end, a read error is likely. This chain links TRBV9 with TRBJ2-7, with D possibly matching TRBD2 (5 bases). V was trimmed by 4 bases and J by 3 bases, leaving 20 bases between them. The length of the CDR3 is 16 residues. The germline V gene encodes CDR1 SGDLS and CDR2 YYNGEE. CDR3 bases: TGTGCCAGCAGCCCGCACCCGGGGATACGTGGCTACGAGCAGTACTCC. It translates to CASSPHPGIRGYEQYS.

Details on this clonotype: As the CDR3 is not closed by the conserved phenylalanine or tryptophan, this likely results from a read error. The V call is TRBV20-1, the J call TRBJ1-4; 8 bases match TRBD1. Germline values: CDR1 DFQATT, CDR2 SNEGSKA (reference sequence). The CDR3 is 13 amino acids. The ends lost 6 bases at V and 4 bases at J; junction bases unmatched: 4. DNA for the CDR3: TGCAGTGCCCGTGGACAGGGTAATGAAAAACTGTTTTCT. This sequence encodes CSARGQGNEKLFS.

V is TRBV20-1 and J is TRBJ2-7; 13 bases align to TRBD2. The CDR3 covers 14 residues. Germline V lookup: CDR1 DFQATT, CDR2 SNEGSKA (reference sequence). The junction had 5 bases not matched to a gene; V was cut back by 4 bases and J by 5 bases. This CDR3 reads CSATRTSGSDEQYF. CDR3 sequence (DNA): TGCAGTGCTACCCGGACTAGCGGGAGCGACGAGCAGTACTTC.

This chain links TRBV7-3 with TRBJ2-7, with a tentative D call TRBD1 (6 bases). This CDR3 spans 13 amino acids. V shed 4 bases and J shed 4 bases, with 11 bases lying between them. Germline CDR1 and CDR2: SGHTA and FQGTGA. The DNA for the CDR3 is TGTGCCAGCAGCTCGGACAGAGTTTACGAGCAGTACTTC. Residues: CASSSDRVYEQYF.

This clonotype turned up a few times. The chain joins TRBV25-1 to TRBJ1-1; TRBD1 matches at 9 bases. With 4 bases clipped from V and 6 bases from J, the junction kept 6 bases outside the gene matches. The CDR3 covers 14 residues. CDR1 MGHDK and CDR2 SYGVNS come from the germline V gene. The chain's CDR3 is CASSAGQGFAEAFF. The CDR3 nucleotides are TGTGCCAGCAGTGCAGGACAGGGGTTTGCTGAAGCTTTCTTT. Filled out from reference TRBV25-1 and TRBJ1-1, the complete variable domain reads EADIYQTPRYLVIGTGKKITLECSQTMGHDKMYWYQQDPGMELHLIHYSYGVNSTEKGDLSSESTVSRIRTEHFPLTLESARPSHTSQYLCASSAGQGFAEAFFGQGTRLTVV.

This clonotype was observed once. A junction end diverges from the germline sequence, so it may reflect a read error. This chain uses TRBV5-4 with TRBJ2-2; TRBD2 agrees at 8 bases. The germline V gene has CDR1 SGHNT and CDR2 YYREEE (reference sequence). The CDR3 runs to 12 residues. CDR3 bases: TGTGCCAGCAGTGGACCGGGGGGGGGGCTGTTTTTT. This codes for CASSGPGGGLFF.

This clonotype was recorded once. The chain recombines TRBV7-3 with TRBJ2-3, with TRBD2 matching over 13 bases. The germline V gene encodes CDR1 SGHTA and CDR2 FQGTGA. V shed 5 bases, J shed 7 bases, and the junction held 6 bases outside the gene matches. The CDR3 is made up of 15 amino acids. CDR3 sequence: CASSAGLAGDYTQYF. The CDR3 DNA follows: TGTGCCAGCAGCGCAGGACTAGCGGGAGATTATACGCAGTATTTT.

This sequence joins TRBV29-1 and TRBJ2-7; 11 nucleotides line up with TRBD1. Germline CDR1 is SQVTM and CDR2 is ANQGSEA. The CDR3 consists of 13 residues. V shed 6 bases, J shed 3 bases, and the junction held 4 bases outside the gene matches. DNA for the CDR3: TGCAGCGTCCCCGGGACAGGGGGCTACGAGCAGTACTTC. Its translation is CSVPGTGGYEQYF.

This chain connects TRBV7-8 to TRBJ2-7; 8 bases align to TRBD1. J was trimmed by 3 bases and V by 3 bases; bases with no gene match: 4. The CDR3 covers 14 residues. Germline CDR1 reads SGHVS; CDR2 reads FQNEAQ. The CDR3 DNA reads TGTGCCAGCAGCTTGGGGACAGGCCACTACGAGCAGTACTTC. Amino acid sequence: CASSLGTGHYEQYF.

This clonotype was counted at least ten times. The chain employs TRBV15 and TRBJ1-6; D perhaps matches TRBD1 (6 bases). The CDR3 totals 17 residues. The germline V gene has CDR1 LNHNV and CDR2 YYDKDF (reference sequence). V dropped 3 bases and J dropped 0 bases, with 12 bases sitting between them. The DNA of the CDR3 is TGTGCCACCAGCAGGGCTACAGGGACCTCCTATAATTCACCCCTCCACTTT. It encodes CATSRATGTSYNSPLHF. Variable domain in full (rest from reference TRBV15 and TRBJ1-6): DAMVIQNPRYQVTQFGKPVTLSCSQTLNHNVMYWYQQKSSQAPKLLFHYYDKDFNNEADTPDNFQSRRPNTSFCFLDIRSPGLGDTAMYLCATSRATGTSYNSPLHFGNGTRLTVT.

Relative to its sample, this clonotype is medium-sized. This sequence joins TRBV20-1 and TRBJ2-5; D uncertain. Deletions cut 1 base from V and 4 bases from J, with 13 bases between. This CDR3 spans 14 amino acids. Germline lookup yields CDR1 DFQATT and CDR2 SNEGSKA (reference sequence). CDR3 nucleotide sequence: TGCAGTGCTAGAGGGCCGGGTTTGGGAGAGACCCAGTACTTC. Protein sequence: CSARGPGLGETQYF.

This clonotype was picked up many times. At one boundary the junction diverges from the germline segment, which might be a read error. CDR3 sequence reads: CASRPGSGGYNEKLLF. The CDR3 coding sequence is TGTGCCAGCCGCCCGGGGTCCGGGGGCTATAATGAAAAACTGCTTTTT. The rearrangement joins TRBV2 to TRBJ1-4, with D maybe TRBD1 (6 bases). CDR3 length: 16 residues. Looked up from germline, CDR1 is SNHLY and CDR2 is FYNNEI.

This clonotype has at least ten counts. The rearrangement uses TRBV4-2 and TRBJ1-4; tentative D call: TRBD1 (5 bases). CDR1 and CDR2 (germline): LGHNA, YNFKEQ. The CDR3 loop spans 16 amino acids. The V gene lost 4 bases and the J gene lost 8 bases, with 20 bases spanning the gap. CDR3 protein: CASSLILGRVYEKLFF. In DNA, the CDR3 is TGTGCCAGCAGCCTGATCTTGGGCAGGGTTTACGAAAAACTGTTTTTT.

The chain uses TRBV5-1 and TRBJ2-2, with 8 bases that match TRBD1. Germline-derived CDR1 and CDR2 are SGHRS and YFSETQ. The CDR3 loop spans 16 amino acids. After removal of 0 bases from V and 7 bases from J, the junction contained 8 bases not matched to a gene. This CDR3 is CASSLVSPDRVGELFF. The CDR3, as DNA: TGCGCCAGCAGCTTGGTCAGCCCGGACAGGGTCGGGGAGCTGTTTTTT.

The chain links TRBV5-1 to TRBJ2-7; D gene unclear. Trimming cost V 5 bases and J 9 bases, with 24 bases left between them. The CDR3 is 15 amino acids. Germline V gives CDR1 SGHRS, CDR2 YFSETQ. CDR3 loop: CASRRLEGLGNGQYF. CDR3 coding DNA: TGCGCCAGCAGGCGACTGGAAGGGCTAGGCAACGGGCAGTACTTC.

The chain combines TRBV11-2 with TRBJ2-1, with D possibly being TRBD1 (5 bases). V lost 0 bases and J lost 4, with 10 bases in between. This CDR3 spans 15 amino acids. The germline V gene has CDR1 SGHAT and CDR2 FQNNGV. In DNA form, the CDR3 reads TGTGCCAGCAGCTTAGAGGACAATCTTTACAATGAGCAGTTCTTC. Protein: CASSLEDNLYNEQFF.

This clonotype qualifies as medium-sized (0.01 to 0.1%). V gene TRBV29-1 combines with J gene TRBJ1-2; D ambiguous. The V and J ends lost 4 bases and 5 bases respectively, with 8 bases between them. The germline gives CDR1 SQVTM, CDR2 ANQGSEA. The CDR3 runs 11 residues. CDR3 in DNA: TGCAGCGTTGGACTTCCTTATGGCTACACCTTC. Amino acid sequence: CSVGLPYGYTF.

In its sample, this clonotype was seen many times. The chain employs TRBV30 and TRBJ1-2; 9 positions match TRBD1. V lost 4 bases to trimming and J lost 4 bases; unmatched junction nucleotides: 7. Germline CDR1 GTSNPN, CDR2 SVGIG (reference sequence). The CDR3 totals 14 residues. The CDR3 region has the DNA TGTGCCTGGACTGGGACAGGGTTCATCTATGGCTACACCTTC. Translating gives CAWTGTGFIYGYTF.